The entry below gives a single T cell receptor beta chain sequence along with its context. Additional DNA sequences in this sample encode the identical CDR3. The data stem from a study of blood T cell repertoires in COVID-19. Using immunoSEQ multiplex PCR, the repertoire was profiled, and TCRdb retains in-frame clones only, with some absent. The data contain 400,000 to 500,000 clones, 70% to 90% of them singletons. This CDR3 contains 16 residues. The ends lost 0 bases at V and 0 bases at J; junction bases unmatched: 0. CDR1 is MNHEY, CDR2 SVGAGI, per germline. Researchers sorted participants into cohorts using their self-reported clinical history.

Sequencing was carried out using PBMCs or T cells enriched from blood (not recorded which). The receptor was derived from a middle-aged woman who had recovered from COVID-19. V gene TRBV6-5 combines with J gene TRBJ2-1; 9 nucleotides line up with TRBD2. CDR3 in DNA: TGTGCCAGCAGTTACTCTAGCGGGAGCTCCTACAATGAGCAGTTCTTC. Its translation is CASSYSSGSSYNEQFF.